The rows below give T cell receptor beta chains drawn from one sample of a study of blood T cell repertoires in COVID-19. Using immunoSEQ multiplex PCR, the repertoire was profiled, and TCRdb retains in-frame clones only, with some absent. In the table there are about 110,000 clones, approximately 80% of which are singletons. The sequencing input was peripheral blood. Source of these receptors: a woman in her seventies with acute or convalescent COVID-19. Each CDR3 is given with its conserved first and last residue. A D gene is named only where the DNA matches it firmly. Some rows have no size entry. The others give once, few or many, or a class for an expanded clone.

d_gene,abundance,v_gene,j_gene,CDR3nt,CDR3aa
.,.,TRBV28,TRBJ1-5,TGTGCCAGCAGTTATGTAGAGGATAGCAATCAGCCCCAGCATTTT,CASSYVEDSNQPQHF
.,.,TRBV28,TRBJ1-1,TGTGCCAGCAGTTTTGGCGTCAGGGGGAACACTGAAGCTTTCTTT,CASSFGVRGNTEAFF
.,.,TRBV12-3/TRBV12-4,TRBJ2-7,TGTGCCAGCAGTTTTGAACCGGGACAAATGGAATTC,CASSFEPGQMEF
TRBD1,many,TRBV3-1/TRBV3-2,TRBJ1-1,TGTGCCAGCAGCCGAGACAGGGCTTTTCTTGTTGAAGCTTTCTTT,CASSRDRAFLVEAFF
.,few,TRBV5-4,TRBJ1-6,TGTGCCAGCAGCTCTGCCCGAGGGGGAAATAATTCACCCCTCCACTTT,CASSSARGGNNSPLHF
.,.,TRBV2,TRBJ1-4,TGTGCCAGCAGTGTAATTCTGTCTCAGAGGTATGACGAGGTCGATGAAAAACTGTTTTTT,CASSVILSQRYDEVDEKLFF
TRBD2,.,TRBV3-1/TRBV3-2,TRBJ2-1,TGTGCCAGCAGCCGCGGGACTAGAAACAATGAGCAGTTCTTC,CASSRGTRNNEQFF
.,once,TRBV2,TRBJ2-3,TGTGCCAGCAGGCCCCGCTCCCGGAGCGATACGCAGTATTTT,CASRPRSRSDTQYF
.,.,TRBV11-2,TRBJ1-4,TGTGCCAGCAGCCAACCGAGGGAAAAACTGTTTTTT,CASSQPREKLFF
TRBD1,.,TRBV6-5,TRBJ2-3,TGTGCCAGCAACTTGATGACAGGGGAGAGAGATACGCAGTATTTT,CASNLMTGERDTQYF
.,.,TRBV19,TRBJ1-1,TGTGCCAGTACCATCACGGGGCCAGGAGGGTTGAAGAACACTGAAGCTTTCTTT,CASTITGPGGLKNTEAFF
.,.,TRBV6-5,TRBJ2-7,TGTGCCAGCAGTCCGCGGGACCCCCCGAACTACGAGCAGTACTTC,CASSPRDPPNYEQYF
TRBD1,.,TRBV4-1,TRBJ2-5,TGCGCCAGCAGCCATGACAGGGGGCACAAAGAGACCCAGTACTTC,CASSHDRGHKETQYF
TRBD2,.,TRBV28,TRBJ2-5,TGTGCCAGCAGTTTAGCGGGGGGGCGGGGTCGAGAGACCCAGTACTTC,CASSLAGGRGRETQYF
.,once,TRBV7-9,TRBJ2-2,TGTGCCAGCAGCTTAGACAGAACCGGGGAGCTGTTTTTT,CASSLDRTGELFF